Below, 9 T cell receptor beta chains from the same sample are listed, as sequenced in a study of early T cells in non-severe SARS-CoV-2 infection (dated by TCRdb to about 2021). Libraries came from 5' RACE. The run used a NextSeq 500. The public reads were reanalyzed by TCRdb: fastp trimming at Q25, MiXCR alignment, in-frame beta chains only. Rows matching on CDR3 protein sequence are summarized as one entry with the most common DNA and genes. Here the sample has 100,000 or so distinct CDR3 sequences; approximately 17% occur a single time. Around 4.9% of the sample is held by the ten biggest clonotypes. The starting material was whole blood, obtained at baseline. These receptors were collected from an adult who was a healthcare worker with PCR-confirmed SARS-CoV-2 infection or an uninfected control (not recorded which).

This clonotype was recorded a few times. The CDR3 nucleotides read TGTGCCACCAGACTAGCCGGGGCCTACGAGCAGTACTTC. It translates to CATRLAGAYEQYF. The gene calls are TRBV2 and TRBJ2-7, with TRBD2 matching over 7 bases. CDR1 SNHLY and CDR2 FYNNEI come from the germline V gene. V shed 10 bases, J shed 2 bases, and the junction held 8 bases outside the gene matches. This CDR3 is built from 13 residues.

A note on this clonotype: A much bigger clone sits one base away, suggesting this may be a read error. The chain couples TRBV12-3 or TRBV12-4 to TRBJ2-1; 9 positions agree with TRBD1. The CDR3 is made up of 13 amino acids. The junction had 8 bases not matched to a gene; V was cut back by 7 bases and J by 10 bases. Here the CDR3 DNA reads TGTGCCAGCAATCCAGGACAGGGGCAAGAGCAGTTCTTC. Amino acid sequence: CASNPGQGQEQFF.

The table lists this clonotype with a count of one. This rearrangement joins TRBV2 to TRBJ2-7, with D perhaps TRBD1 or TRBD2 (5 bases each). The germline V gene has CDR1 SNHLY and CDR2 FYNNEI. Trimming removed 8 bases at V and 2 bases at J, with 10 bases between. CDR3 length: 12 residues. The CDR3 spells CASEGPAYEQYF. The CDR3, as DNA: TGTGCCAGCGAGGGACCGGCCTACGAGCAGTACTTC.

This clonotype showed up just a few times. This rearrangement joins TRBV28 to TRBJ1-5; D is uncertain. Germline-derived CDR1 and CDR2 are MDHEN and SYDVKM. This CDR3 is built from 16 residues. The ends were cut back, 3 bases at V and 0 bases at J, with 12 bases in the middle. CDR3 sequence: CASSFHGLYSNQPQHF. The CDR3 DNA follows: TGTGCCAGCAGTTTTCACGGACTGTATAGCAATCAGCCCCAGCATTTT.

This clonotype appeared a few times. The chain carries TRBV4-3 and TRBJ2-2; D is possibly TRBD2 (6 bases). The CDR3 has 18 residues. Trimming stripped 1 base from V and 0 bases from J, with 15 bases between. The V gene's germline CDR1 is LGHNA and CDR2 YSLEER. The CDR3 bases are TGCGCCAGCAGCCAAGGGTTACGGGGGAATACGAACACCGGGGAGCTGTTTTTT. Translating it yields CASSQGLRGNTNTGELFF.

In its sample, this clonotype was seen many times. The V and J genes are TRBV28 and TRBJ1-5; D might be TRBD1 (6 bases). The germline V gene encodes CDR1 MDHEN and CDR2 SYDVKM. The CDR3 sequence is 12 residues long. V was pared by 6 bases and J by 7 bases, with 10 bases between. CDR3 bases: TGTGCCAGCAGAAAGAGGGGGCAGCCCCAGCATTTT. Translated, it gives CASRKRGQPQHF. The full variable domain, with the rest looked up from reference TRBV28 and TRBJ1-5, is DVKVTQSSRYLVKRTGEKVFLECVQDMDHENMFWYRQDPGLGLRLIYFSYDVKMKEKGDIPEGYSVSREKKERFSLILESASTNQTSMYLCASRKRGQPQHFGDGTRLSIL.

This clonotype was seen ten or more times. V usage is TRBV11-2 and J usage is TRBJ2-1; TRBD2 matches at 10 bases. V trimming: 5 bases; J trimming: 7 bases; junction bases outside the gene matches: 5. Per germline, CDR1 SGHAT and CDR2 FQNNGV. The CDR3 extends over 14 amino acids. The CDR3 is CASSPLSGRNEQFF. In DNA, the CDR3 is TGTGCCAGCAGCCCCCTTAGCGGGAGGAATGAGCAGTTCTTC.

This clonotype was recorded a few times. V is TRBV11-2 and J is TRBJ2-6; D might be TRBD2 (6 bases). CDR1 is SGHAT, CDR2 FQNNGV, per germline. Trimming shortened V by 0 bases and J by 4 bases, and 16 bases separated the two germline ends. CDR3 length: 18 residues. CDR3 nucleotide sequence: TGTGCCAGCAGCTTAGAGTTGGGAGGCGGCGGCGGGGCCAACGTCCTGACTTTC. Translation gives CASSLELGGGGGANVLTF.

This clonotype was seen a few times. The chain combines TRBV30 with TRBJ2-7, with no clear D. V was clipped by 0 bases and J by 3 bases, with 6 bases between them. The CDR3 has 12 residues. Per germline, CDR1 GTSNPN and CDR2 SVGIG (reference sequence). The CDR3 region is CAWSVDRYEQYF. Here the CDR3 DNA reads TGTGCCTGGAGTGTAGACCGCTACGAGCAGTACTTC.